This TCR beta chain was sequenced in a study of identical twins. MiXCR, run by TCRdb on the 5' RACE reads, gives a single entry per CDR3 protein. The sample includes some 790,000 distinct CDR3 sequences, 18% of them seen just once. The same sample was also used in a study of T cells expressing NK-cell markers.

The sample comprised PBMCs. The clonotype originates from a woman aged 18-30 years in good health.

Here the CDR3 DNA reads TGTGCCAGCAGTTTCGTCGCGGGAGAGCAAACAGATACGCAGTATTTT. As protein: CASSFVAGEQTDTQYF. The chain links TRBV6-2 or TRBV6-3 to TRBJ2-3; 7 bases agree with TRBD2. Looked up from germline, CDR1 is MNHEY and CDR2 is SVGEGT. The CDR3 covers 16 residues. The V and J ends lost 4 bases and 3 bases, in that order; junction bases with no gene match: 10.